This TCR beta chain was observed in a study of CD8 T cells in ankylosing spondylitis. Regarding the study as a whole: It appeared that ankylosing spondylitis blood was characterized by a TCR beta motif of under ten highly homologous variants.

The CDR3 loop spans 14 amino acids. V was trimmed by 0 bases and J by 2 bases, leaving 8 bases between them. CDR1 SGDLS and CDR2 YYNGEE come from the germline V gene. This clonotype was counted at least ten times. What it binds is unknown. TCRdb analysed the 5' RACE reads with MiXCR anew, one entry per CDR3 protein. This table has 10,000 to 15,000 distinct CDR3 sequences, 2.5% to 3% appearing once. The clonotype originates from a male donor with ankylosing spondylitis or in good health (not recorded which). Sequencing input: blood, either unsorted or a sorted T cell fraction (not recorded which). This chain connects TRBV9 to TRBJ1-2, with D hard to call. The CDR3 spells CASSVDSGNYGYTF. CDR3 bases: TGTGCCAGCAGCGTAGATTCAGGAAACTATGGCTACACCTTC.